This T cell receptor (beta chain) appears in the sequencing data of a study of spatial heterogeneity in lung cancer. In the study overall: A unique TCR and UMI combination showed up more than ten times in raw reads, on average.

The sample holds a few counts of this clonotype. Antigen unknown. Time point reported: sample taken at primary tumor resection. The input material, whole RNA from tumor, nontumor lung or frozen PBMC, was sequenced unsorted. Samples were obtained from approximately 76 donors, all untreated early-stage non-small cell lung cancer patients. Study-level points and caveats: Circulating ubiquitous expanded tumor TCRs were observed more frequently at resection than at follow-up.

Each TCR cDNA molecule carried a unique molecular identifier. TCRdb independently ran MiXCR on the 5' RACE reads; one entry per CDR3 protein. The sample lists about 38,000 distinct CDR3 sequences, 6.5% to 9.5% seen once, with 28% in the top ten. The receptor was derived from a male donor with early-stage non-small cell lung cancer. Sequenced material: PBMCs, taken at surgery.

The CDR3 coding sequence is TGCAGTGCTTTGACTACCCCCAGCTCCTACAATGAGCAGTTCTTC. It specifies CSALTTPSSYNEQFF. The chain joins TRBV20-1 to TRBJ2-1; TRBD2 is a possible D gene (5 bases). With 5 bases removed from V and 0 bases from J, the gap between germline ends came to 14 bases. The germline V gene has CDR1 DFQATT and CDR2 SNEGSKA (reference sequence). CDR3 length: 15 amino acids.